This entry describes one T cell receptor beta chain. Its specificity is unknown. The data were obtained in a study of T cell responses to AZD1222 COVID-19 vaccine. General observations from the study: Donors were mostly white British, more females; clonal diversity possibly underestimated. Spike-specific TCR repertoires showed rising breadth and depth after two AZD1222 doses.

Sequencing was performed with immunoSEQ multiplex PCR; in TCRdb, only in-frame clones are kept and a portion is missing. This sample yields roughly 99,000 clones, of which roughly 92% are seen a single time; about 8.3% belongs to the top ten. Trimming took 1 base from V and 1 from J, leaving 10 bases between them. Germline loops: CDR1 LGHDT, CDR2 YNNKEL (reference sequence). This CDR3 is built from 15 residues. The material sequenced was peripheral blood, taken 28 days after the second AZD1222 dose. V is TRBV3-1 (or the pseudogene TRBV3-2) and J is TRBJ1-2; D is unresolved. This TCR was recovered from an adult who received the AZD1222 COVID-19 vaccine. The CDR3 loop is CASSQVADINYGYTF. The CDR3 DNA reads as TGTGCCAGCAGCCAAGTGGCAGACATTAACTATGGCTACACCTTC.